This T cell receptor beta chain was recovered during a study of Ad26.COV2.S vaccination and SARS-CoV-2 variants. Between the trimmed V and J ends, which lost 2 bases and 11 bases, there was a span of 11 bases. Germline V gives CDR1 LGHDT, CDR2 YNNKEL (reference sequence). The CDR3 is 12 amino acids. Findings of the study overall: Placebo recipients showed lower spike-specific TCR breadth than vaccinees.

Remarks on this clone: Its antigen remains unknown.

The treatment here: about 20 received Ad26.COV2.S at low or high dose, single or two shots; about 5 received placebo; per-sample allocation not given. The samples date from day 63 after the first vaccine or placebo injection. The table came from immunoSEQ multiplex PCR; TCRdb's copy has only in-frame clones and leaves some out. The top ten hold about 1.5% of the sample, which has hundreds of thousands of clones, about 89% seen once. This clonotype was obtained from a person between 18 and 59 years old who received the Ad26.COV2.S COVID-19 vaccine or a placebo. Sequencing was performed on peripheral blood, taken in a trial of Ad26.COV2.S vaccine versus placebo. The chain couples TRBV3-1 (or the pseudogene TRBV3-2) to TRBJ2-3, with no clear D. CDR3 nucleotide sequence: TGTGCCAGCAGCCAATTGGACGCTGGGCAGTATTTT. Its protein is CASSQLDAGQYF.